The 2 T cell receptor beta chains reported below all come from one sample, sequenced in a study of CD8 T cells in ankylosing spondylitis. TCRdb itself ran the 5' RACE reads through MiXCR, one entry per CDR3 protein. The table lists 270,000 or so distinct CDR3 sequences, 15% to 20% of them singletons. The sample taken for sequencing was blood, either unsorted or a sorted T cell fraction (not recorded which). The receptor set was obtained from a male donor with ankylosing spondylitis or in good health (not recorded which).

J is TRBJ2-7 and V is TRBV5-1, with D possibly TRBD2 on 6 matching bases. V dropped 4 bases and J dropped 3 bases, with 20 bases sitting between them. Germline V CDR1 and CDR2: SGHRS, YFSETQ. This CDR3 is built from 16 residues. The CDR3 sequence is CASSRESSGLDYEQYF. In DNA, the CDR3 is TGCGCCAGCAGCCGGGAGAGTAGCGGCCTCGACTACGAGCAGTACTTC.

V and J are TRBV12-5 and TRBJ1-5, with D possibly matching TRBD1 (5 bases). CDR3 size: 19 residues. With 1 base removed from V and 0 bases from J, the gap between germline ends came to 19 bases. The V gene's germline CDR1 is LGHNT and CDR2 FRNRAP. The CDR3 DNA sequence: TGTGCTAGTGGTTTGGCCCCCTTCAGGGCTGATTATAGCAATCAGCCCCAGCATTTT. This encodes CASGLAPFRADYSNQPQHF.